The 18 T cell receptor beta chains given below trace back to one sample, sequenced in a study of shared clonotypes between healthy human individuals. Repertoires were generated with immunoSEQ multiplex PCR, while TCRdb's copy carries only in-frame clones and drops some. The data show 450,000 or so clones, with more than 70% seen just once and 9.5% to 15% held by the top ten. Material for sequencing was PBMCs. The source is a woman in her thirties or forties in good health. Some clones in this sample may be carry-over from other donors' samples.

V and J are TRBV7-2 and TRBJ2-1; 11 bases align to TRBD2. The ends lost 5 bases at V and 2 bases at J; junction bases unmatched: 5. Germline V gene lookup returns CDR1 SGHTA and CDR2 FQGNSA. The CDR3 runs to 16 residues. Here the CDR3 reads CASSRGTSGPYNEQFF. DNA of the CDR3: TGTGCCAGCAGCCGTGGGACTAGCGGCCCCTACAATGAGCAGTTCTTC.

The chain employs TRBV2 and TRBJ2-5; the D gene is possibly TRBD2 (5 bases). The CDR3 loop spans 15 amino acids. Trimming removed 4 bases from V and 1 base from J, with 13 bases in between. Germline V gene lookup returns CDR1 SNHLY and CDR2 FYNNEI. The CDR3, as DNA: TGTGCCAGCAGTGGCAACGGGGATGCCCAAGAGACCCAGTACTTC. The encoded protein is CASSGNGDAQETQYF.

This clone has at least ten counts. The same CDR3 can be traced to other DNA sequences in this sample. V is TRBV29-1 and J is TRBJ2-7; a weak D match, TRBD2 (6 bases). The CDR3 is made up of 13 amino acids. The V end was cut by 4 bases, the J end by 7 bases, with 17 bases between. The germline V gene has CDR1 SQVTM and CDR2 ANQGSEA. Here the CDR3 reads CSVAGLKSGEQYF. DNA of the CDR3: TGCAGCGTTGCGGGGCTCAAAAGCGGGGAGCAGTACTTC.

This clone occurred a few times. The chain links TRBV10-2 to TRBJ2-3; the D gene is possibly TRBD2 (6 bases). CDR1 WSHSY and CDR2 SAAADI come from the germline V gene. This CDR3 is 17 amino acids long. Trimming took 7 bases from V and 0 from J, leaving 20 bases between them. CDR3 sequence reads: CASKRGSGTYSTDTQYF. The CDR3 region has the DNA TGCGCCAGCAAAAGGGGTAGCGGCACTTACAGCACAGATACGCAGTATTTT.

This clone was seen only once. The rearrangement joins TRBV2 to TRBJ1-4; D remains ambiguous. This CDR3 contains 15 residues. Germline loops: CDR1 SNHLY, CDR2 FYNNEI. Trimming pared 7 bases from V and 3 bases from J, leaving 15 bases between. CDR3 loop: CASNPYRAANEKLFF. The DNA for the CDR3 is TGTGCCAGCAACCCTTACCGCGCGGCTAATGAAAAACTGTTTTTT.

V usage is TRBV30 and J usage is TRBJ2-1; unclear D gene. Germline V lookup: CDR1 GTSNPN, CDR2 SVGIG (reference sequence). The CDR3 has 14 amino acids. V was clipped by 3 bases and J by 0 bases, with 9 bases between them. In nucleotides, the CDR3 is TGTGCCTGGAGGGTGCCAATCTCCTACAATGAGCAGTTCTTC. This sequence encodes CAWRVPISYNEQFF.

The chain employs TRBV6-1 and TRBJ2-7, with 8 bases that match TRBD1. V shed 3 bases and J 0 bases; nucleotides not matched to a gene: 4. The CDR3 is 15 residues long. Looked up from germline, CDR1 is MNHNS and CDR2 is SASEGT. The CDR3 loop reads CASSEQTGASYEQYF. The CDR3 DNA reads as TGTGCCAGCAGTGAGCAGACAGGGGCCTCCTACGAGCAGTACTTC.

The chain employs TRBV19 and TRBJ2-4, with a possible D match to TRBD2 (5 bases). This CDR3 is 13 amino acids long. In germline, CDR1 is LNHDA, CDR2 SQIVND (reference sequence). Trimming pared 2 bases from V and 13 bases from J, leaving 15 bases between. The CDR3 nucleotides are TGTGCCAGTAGTATAAGGGTAGCTACTAGACAGTACTTC. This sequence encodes CASSIRVATRQYF.

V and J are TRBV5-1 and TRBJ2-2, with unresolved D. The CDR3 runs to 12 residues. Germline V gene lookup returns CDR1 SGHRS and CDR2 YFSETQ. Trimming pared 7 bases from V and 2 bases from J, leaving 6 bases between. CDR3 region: CASGQNTGELFF. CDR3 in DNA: TGCGCCAGCGGGCAAAACACCGGGGAGCTGTTTTTT.

The CDR3 here is CASSADQSSYNEQFF. The CDR3 DNA is TGTGCCAGCTCAGCAGACCAGAGCTCCTACAATGAGCAGTTCTTC. V gene TRBV18 combines with J gene TRBJ2-1, with D uncertain. Germline-derived CDR1 and CDR2 are KGHSH and LQKENI. V lost 5 bases and J lost 0, with 11 bases in between. The CDR3 consists of 15 residues.

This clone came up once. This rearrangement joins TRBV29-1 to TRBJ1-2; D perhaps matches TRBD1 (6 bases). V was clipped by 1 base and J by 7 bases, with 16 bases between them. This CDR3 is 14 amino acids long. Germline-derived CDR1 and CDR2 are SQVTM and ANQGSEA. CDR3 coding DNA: TGCAGCGTTGAAGGGACAGCAGACCGAAGTGGCTACACCTTC. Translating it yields CSVEGTADRSGYTF. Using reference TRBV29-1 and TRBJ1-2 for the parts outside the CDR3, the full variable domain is SAVISQKPSRDICQRGTSLTIQCQVDSQVTMMFWYRQQPGQSLTLIATANQGSEATYESGFVIDKFPISRPNLTFSTLTVSNMSPEDSSIYLCSVEGTADRSGYTFGSGTRLTVV.

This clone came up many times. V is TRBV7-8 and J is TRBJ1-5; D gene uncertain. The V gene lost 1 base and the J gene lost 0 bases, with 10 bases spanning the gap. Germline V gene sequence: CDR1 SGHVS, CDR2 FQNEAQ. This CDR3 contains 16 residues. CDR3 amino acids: CASSLGTEDSNQPQHF. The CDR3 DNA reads TGTGCCAGCAGCTTAGGGACGGAGGATAGCAATCAGCCCCAGCATTTT.

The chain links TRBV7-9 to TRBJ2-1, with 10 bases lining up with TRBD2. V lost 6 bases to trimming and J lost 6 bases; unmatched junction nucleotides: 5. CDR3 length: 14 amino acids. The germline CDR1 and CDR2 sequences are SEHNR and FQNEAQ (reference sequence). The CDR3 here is CASSSGGLSNEQFF. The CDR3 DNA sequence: TGTGCCAGCAGTAGCGGGGGGCTGAGCAATGAGCAGTTCTTC.

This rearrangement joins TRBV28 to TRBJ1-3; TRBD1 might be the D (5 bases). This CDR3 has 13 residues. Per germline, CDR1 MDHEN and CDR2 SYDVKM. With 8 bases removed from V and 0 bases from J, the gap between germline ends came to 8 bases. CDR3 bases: TGTGCCAGCTCGACAGTCTCTGGAAACACCATATATTTT. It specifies CASSTVSGNTIYF.

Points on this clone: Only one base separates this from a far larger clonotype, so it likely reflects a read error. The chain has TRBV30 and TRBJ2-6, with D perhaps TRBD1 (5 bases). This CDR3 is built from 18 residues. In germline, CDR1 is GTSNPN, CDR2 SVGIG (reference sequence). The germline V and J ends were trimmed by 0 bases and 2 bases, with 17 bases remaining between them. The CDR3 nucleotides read TGTGCCTGGAGTGTAGACCAGGGTTCATACCCTGGGGCCAACGTCCTGACTTTC. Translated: CAWSVDQGSYPGANVLTF.

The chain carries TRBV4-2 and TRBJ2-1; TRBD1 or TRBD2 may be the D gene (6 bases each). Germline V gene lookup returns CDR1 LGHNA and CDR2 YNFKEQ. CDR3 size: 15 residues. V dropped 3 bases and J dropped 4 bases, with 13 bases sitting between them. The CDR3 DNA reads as TGTGCCAGCAGCCAGGAGGGGGACGGGTACAATGAGCAGTTCTTC. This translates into CASSQEGDGYNEQFF.

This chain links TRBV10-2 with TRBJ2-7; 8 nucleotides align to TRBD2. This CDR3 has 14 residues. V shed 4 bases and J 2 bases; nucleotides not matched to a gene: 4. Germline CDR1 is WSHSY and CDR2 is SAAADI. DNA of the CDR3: TGCGCCAGCAGTGTGGGACTAGAGACCTACGAGCAGTACTTC. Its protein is CASSVGLETYEQYF.

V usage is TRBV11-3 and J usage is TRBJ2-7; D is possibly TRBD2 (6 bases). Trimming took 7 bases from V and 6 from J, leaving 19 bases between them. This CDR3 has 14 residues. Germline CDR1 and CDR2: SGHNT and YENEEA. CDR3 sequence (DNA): TGTGCCAGCACTCCGGACCTAGCGCACGGCGAGCAGTACTTC. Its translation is CASTPDLAHGEQYF.